This T cell receptor beta chain was retrieved from a study of regulatory T cells in long-lasting Graves disease. Germline CDR1 is MNHEY and CDR2 is SVGEGT. V lost 6 bases and J lost 5, with 14 bases in between. The CDR3 runs 13 residues. Time point meaning: newly diagnosed GD, antithyroid drugs for less than 3 months. PBMCs provided the RNA from which the TCR library was made. In this cohort, patients came from an endocrinology department located in Xi'an, China. From each patient, around 8.9 milliliters of peripheral blood was drawn and collected into an EDTA anticoagulant tube. A note on this clonotype: This clone may be a read error of a much larger clone one base away.

Building the TCR beta libraries relied on iRepertoire HTBI primers, and CDR3 regions underwent Arm-PCR. MiXCR, run by TCRdb on the multiplex PCR reads, gives a single entry per CDR3 protein. The data contain roughly 260,000 distinct CDR3 sequences, 15% to 20% of them singletons. The sample also formed part of further work on T cells in Graves' hyperthyroidism and ophthalmopathy. Turning to that study: Onset of ophthalmopathy came a median around 6.5 months after the model predicted it.

Specimen: peripheral blood mononuclear cells (PBMCs), collected at new diagnosis, from a patient treated with antithyroid drugs. The clonotype originates from a woman aged 30 to 39 with Graves disease. V gene TRBV6-2 or TRBV6-3 combines with J gene TRBJ2-7; D may be TRBD1 (6 bases). The CDR3: CASRIPDSNEQYF. CDR3 coding DNA: TGTGCCAGCAGGATCCCGGACAGCAACGAGCAGTACTTC.